This T cell receptor (beta chain) appears in the sequencing data of a study of blood T cells in healthy people across ages. Each individual donor underwent a draw of approximately 9.6 milliliters of peripheral blood. It was with a sample-barcoded 5' primer and a J-beta primer mix that a second PCR of roughly 6 to 11 cycles was run. TCRdb reprocessed the 5' RACE reads via MiXCR and lists one record per CDR3 protein. The data show hundreds of thousands of distinct CDR3 sequences, approximately 39% seen once. In this sample, this clonotype turned up a few times. Trimming removed 3 bases from V and 10 bases from J, with 13 bases in between. This CDR3 has 13 residues. The germline V gene has CDR1 LGHDT and CDR2 YNNKEL (reference sequence).

The sequenced sample consisted of blood. The TCR sequence derives from a woman aged 55-69 years in good health. The chain has TRBV3-1 and TRBJ2-1; D may match TRBD1 or TRBD2 (5 bases each). For the CDR3, the DNA is TGTGCCAGCAGCCATACGAGGGACGGAGAGCAGTTCTTC. Amino acids: CASSHTRDGEQFF.